This T cell receptor (beta chain) stems from a study of blood T cell repertoires in COVID-19. Overall study: Sites across the United States, Italy and Spain contributed samples from acute and convalescent COVID-19. PBMCs, B-cell-depleted T cells, or T cells were the source of the cDNA or gDNA that made up the material.

Authors' analysis steps: The authors estimated nucleated cell counts from reference gene primer amplification. TCRdb keeps only in-frame clones here, not all; method: immunoSEQ multiplex PCR. V, J and clone size reflect that table, while D and trimming were determined from the DNA. The repertoire consists of just under 100,000 clones, with 86% occurring once and the leading ten covering 10% to 15%. Trimming shortened V by 0 bases and J by 4 bases, and 7 bases separated the two germline ends. The CDR3 runs to 13 residues. Germline V gene data show CDR1 as SGDLS and CDR2 as YYNGEE. The sequencing sample was made of peripheral blood. The sequence derives from a woman aged 60-70 years in a cohort sampled during active or convalescent COVID-19. The rearrangement uses TRBV9 and TRBJ1-1; D perhaps matches TRBD1 (5 bases). The CDR3 nucleotides are TGTGCCAGCAGCGTAGGACAGTCCACTGAAGCTTTCTTT. As protein: CASSVGQSTEAFF.